This T cell receptor beta chain was found in a study of tumor-infiltrating lymphocytes in primary liver carcinoma. Concerning this clonotype itself: Germline is not matched at one junction end, which may reflect a read error.

The CDR3 covers 15 residues. CDR1 and CDR2 (germline): SQVTM, ANQGSEA. From roughly 470 ng total RNA, TCR beta cDNA was generated with a primer in the constant region. Slightly modified ARM-PCR with three nested multiplex PCR rounds yielded TCR beta libraries. The study ran its first two PCR rounds for approximately 10 cycles each, using TRBV1-TRBV30 forward primers and a C-beta reverse primer. Each CDR3 protein gets one entry after TCRdb re-called the multiplex PCR reads with MiXCR. The data contain approximately 190,000 distinct CDR3 sequences, just under 85% of them singletons. Co-extraction of RNA and DNA was performed on about 18-30 mg of unsorted bulk tissue.

V and J are TRBV29-1 and TRBJ1-5; D possibly corresponds to TRBD1 (6 bases). This clonotype was sampled from a man aged 40-55 years with primary liver carcinoma and hepatitis B virus infection. Source material: tumor tissue from primary liver carcinoma. In nucleotides, the CDR3 is TGCAGTGTTAGTGTAGGGAACTCTCCTGGACAGCCCCAGCAATTT. This codes for CSVSVGNSPGQPQQF.